The 22 T cell receptor beta chains in this list originate from one sample, sequenced in a study of blood T cell repertoires in COVID-19. TCRdb's table, derived via immunoSEQ multiplex PCR, lists solely in-frame clones and lacks some. The sample consists of around 230,000 clones, 70% to 85% of them appearing once. The sample comprised PBMCs or T cells enriched from blood (not recorded which). All receptors come from a middle-aged man who had recovered from COVID-19.

The chain employs TRBV5-1 and TRBJ2-3; TRBD2 agrees at 11 bases. Looked up from germline, CDR1 is SGHRS and CDR2 is YFSETQ. The J segment lost 2 bases and the V segment lost 0 bases, leaving 5 bases of the junction unmatched. This CDR3 contains 17 residues. The CDR3 loop is CASSLAGTSGTTDTQYF. The CDR3 bases are TGCGCCAGCAGCTTGGCCGGGACTAGCGGCACCACAGATACGCAGTATTTT. The full variable domain, completed using reference TRBV5-1 and TRBJ2-3, is KAGVTQTPRYLIKTRGQQVTLSCSPISGHRSVSWYQQTPGQGLQFLFEYFSETQRNKGNFPGRFSGRQFSNSRSEMNVSTLELGDSALYLCASSLAGTSGTTDTQYFGPGTRLTVL.

V gene TRBV7-9 combines with J gene TRBJ2-3; TRBD2 matches at 11 bases. Germline V CDR1 and CDR2: SEHNR, FQNEAQ (reference sequence). V was clipped by 2 bases and J by 2 bases; unmatched bases: 3. There are 16 residues in the CDR3. Written as DNA, the CDR3 is TGTGCCAGCAGCTTAAGACTAGCGGGATACACAGATACGCAGTATTTT. This encodes CASSLRLAGYTDTQYF. The whole variable domain, remainder taken from reference TRBV7-9 and TRBJ2-3, is DTGVSQNPRHKITKRGQNVTFRCDPISEHNRLYWYRQTLGQGPEFLTYFQNEAQLEKSRLLSDRFSAERPKGSFSTLEIQRTEQGDSAMYLCASSLRLAGYTDTQYFGPGTRLTVL.

This clone was recorded once. V usage is TRBV18 and J usage is TRBJ2-2; 11 bases are a match to TRBD2. J was trimmed by 8 bases and V by 8 bases; bases with no gene match: 13. The germline gives CDR1 KGHSH, CDR2 LQKENI. The CDR3 is 16 residues long. CDR3 nucleotides: TGTGCCAGCGCCTCCGGGACTAGCGGCGCCTATGGGGAGCTGTTTTTT. Translation: CASASGTSGAYGELFF. Combining the CDR3 with reference TRBV18 and TRBJ2-2 gives the whole variable domain NAGVMQNPRHLVRRRGQEARLRCSPMKGHSHVYWYRQLPEEGLKFMVYLQKENIIDESGMPKERFSAEFPKEGPSILRIQQVVRGDSAAYFCASASGTSGAYGELFFGEGSRLTVL.

V gene TRBV27 combines with J gene TRBJ1-4; tentative D call: TRBD1 (6 bases). Germline-derived CDR1 and CDR2 are MNHEY and SMNVEV (reference sequence). V was pared by 3 bases and J by 5 bases, with 16 bases between. CDR3 size: 16 residues. This CDR3 reads CASSLVLGQTNEKLFF. The CDR3 DNA sequence: TGTGCCAGCAGTTTGGTGTTAGGACAGACGAATGAAAAACTGTTTTTT.

CDR3 nucleotides: TGTGCCAGCAGCTTAGACCTATCGGGGTGGTGGGGCTACACCTTC. This encodes CASSLDLSGWWGYTF. V usage is TRBV7-2 and J usage is TRBJ1-2; no definite D call. The V gene lost 1 base and the J gene lost 8 bases, with 17 bases spanning the gap. The V gene's germline CDR1 is SGHTA and CDR2 FQGNSA. The CDR3 runs to 15 residues.

This clone was detected once. The chain employs TRBV3-1 (or the pseudogene TRBV3-2) and TRBJ1-3; possibly TRBD1 for D (5 bases). Trimming stripped 2 bases from V and 0 bases from J, with 8 bases between. Per the germline V gene, CDR1 is LGHDT and CDR2 is YNNKEL (reference sequence). The CDR3 is made up of 15 amino acids. The CDR3 reads CASSQIRASGNTIYF. CDR3 coding DNA: TGTGCCAGCAGCCAAATCAGGGCCTCTGGAAACACCATATATTTT.

The chain carries TRBV2 and TRBJ2-3; the match to TRBD2 covers 12 bases. V shed 10 bases and J 3 bases; nucleotides not matched to a gene: 5. CDR1 is SNHLY, CDR2 FYNNEI, per germline. The CDR3 totals 14 residues. The DNA of the CDR3 is TGTGCCACCCTAGCGGGAGGGCGGACAGATACGCAGTATTTT. Encoded protein: CATLAGGRTDTQYF.

A few counts support this clone. The J gene is TRBJ1-5, the V gene TRBV2; D is ambiguous. Trimming stripped 6 bases from V and 7 bases from J, with 7 bases between. The CDR3 covers 11 residues. Germline V gene sequence: CDR1 SNHLY, CDR2 FYNNEI. The CDR3 region has the DNA TGTGCCAGCAGGGTAGAGCAGCCCCAGCATTTT. It yields the protein CASRVEQPQHF. The entire variable domain, with the rest obtained from reference TRBV2 and TRBJ1-5, is as follows: EPEVTQTPSHQVTQMGQEVILRCVPISNHLYFYWYRQILGQKVEFLVSFYNNEISEKSEIFDDQFSVERPDGSNFTLKIRSTKLEDSAMYFCASRVEQPQHFGDGTRLSIL.

CDR3 in amino acids: CASSRGLALSYEQYF. The CDR3 nucleotides read TGTGCCAGTAGTAGGGGACTAGCGTTATCCTACGAGCAGTACTTC. The chain combines TRBV19 with TRBJ2-7, with TRBD2 matching 10 bases. In germline, CDR1 is LNHDA, CDR2 SQIVND (reference sequence). V gave up 4 bases and J gave up 1 base; unmatched junction bases: 4. The CDR3 runs to 15 residues. Looking up the rest from reference TRBV19 and TRBJ2-7 gives the full variable domain: DGGITQSPKYLFRKEGQNVTLSCEQNLNHDAMYWYRQDPGQGLRLIYYSQIVNDFQKGDIAEGYSVSREKKESFPLTVTSAQKNPTAFYLCASSRGLALSYEQYFGPGTRLTVT.

The V and J genes are TRBV7-7 and TRBJ2-3; possibly TRBD2 for D (6 bases). The V and J ends lost 2 bases and 0 bases respectively, with 9 bases between them. The CDR3 is 15 residues long. Germline V CDR1 and CDR2: SSHAT, FNYEAQ (reference sequence). CDR3 coding DNA: TGTGCCAGCAGCTTAATGGGGGGAAGCACAGATACGCAGTATTTT. Its translation: CASSLMGGSTDTQYF.

The chain uses TRBV27 and TRBJ2-7; tentatively, D is TRBD1 (6 bases). The germline V gene has CDR1 MNHEY and CDR2 SMNVEV (reference sequence). V lost 3 bases and J 1 base, leaving 19 bases between the germline ends. This CDR3 is 17 amino acids long. This CDR3 reads CASSLGAGWSVSYEQYF. CDR3 DNA sequence: TGTGCCAGCAGTTTGGGGGCAGGGTGGTCTGTTTCCTACGAGCAGTACTTC.

The chain is built from TRBV2 and TRBJ2-5, with 7 nucleotides matching TRBD1. Germline-derived CDR1 and CDR2 are SNHLY and FYNNEI. CDR3 length: 13 residues. V shed 6 bases and J 1 base; nucleotides not matched to a gene: 2. The CDR3 reads CASSGTVQETQYF. CDR3 in DNA: TGTGCCAGCAGCGGGACAGTCCAAGAGACCCAGTACTTC. The whole variable domain, filled in from reference TRBV2 and TRBJ2-5, reads EPEVTQTPSHQVTQMGQEVILRCVPISNHLYFYWYRQILGQKVEFLVSFYNNEISEKSEIFDDQFSVERPDGSNFTLKIRSTKLEDSAMYFCASSGTVQETQYFGPGTRLLVL.

V is TRBV6-5 and J is TRBJ2-3, with 14 positions matching TRBD2. Per the germline V gene, CDR1 is MNHEY and CDR2 is SVGAGI. The V and J ends lost 6 bases and 8 bases, in that order; junction bases with no gene match: 7. This CDR3 spans 15 amino acids. The CDR3 region is CASRRGLAGAGTQYF. Written as DNA, the CDR3 is TGTGCCAGCAGAAGGGGACTAGCGGGGGCGGGTACGCAGTATTTT.

The rearrangement joins TRBV6-2 or TRBV6-3 to TRBJ2-3; 9 nucleotides align to TRBD2. V was pared by 2 bases and J by 9 bases, with 6 bases of the junction left unmatched. The V gene's germline CDR1 is MNHEY and CDR2 SVGEGT. The CDR3 is 14 amino acids. This chain's CDR3 is CASSYMLAGHTQYF. The CDR3 DNA reads as TGTGCCAGCAGTTACATGCTAGCGGGACACACGCAGTATTTT.

V gene TRBV7-2 combines with J gene TRBJ1-4; D is unclear. CDR1 is SGHTA and CDR2 is FQGNSA in the germline V gene. The ends were cut back, 5 bases at V and 8 bases at J, with 15 bases in the middle. The CDR3 consists of 14 residues. This CDR3 is CASSRSSGGEKLFF. In nucleotides, the CDR3 is TGTGCCAGCAGCCGGAGCTCTGGAGGGGAAAAACTGTTTTTT.

The chain has TRBV5-1 and TRBJ2-7; 11 positions agree with TRBD1. The CDR3 contains 14 residues. The germline V gene encodes CDR1 SGHRS and CDR2 YFSETQ. The ends lost 0 bases at V and 5 bases at J; junction bases unmatched: 1. CDR3 region: CASSLGTGGHEQYF. Here the CDR3 DNA reads TGCGCCAGCAGCTTGGGGACAGGGGGCCACGAGCAGTACTTC.

This chain connects TRBV28 to TRBJ1-3; no definite D call. Germline lookup yields CDR1 MDHEN and CDR2 SYDVKM. The V gene lost 6 bases and the J gene lost 0 bases, with 15 bases spanning the gap. CDR3 size: 16 residues. CDR3 sequence (DNA): TGTGCCAGCAGCCCAAGCTCCCCGGGCTCTGGAAACACCATATATTTT. Encoded protein: CASSPSSPGSGNTIYF.

The chain joins TRBV9 to TRBJ2-1; 11 bases fit TRBD2. The CDR3 runs to 16 residues. CDR1 SGDLS and CDR2 YYNGEE come from the germline V gene. The trim removed 0 bases at V and 9 bases at J, leaving 8 bases unmatched. The CDR3 here is CASSVALAGVRGEQFF. Here the CDR3 DNA reads TGTGCCAGCAGCGTAGCACTAGCGGGAGTCCGCGGTGAGCAGTTCTTC.

CDR3 region: CAITRTSGGASTDTQYF. CDR3 coding DNA: TGTGCCATCACCCGGACTAGCGGGGGGGCTAGCACAGATACGCAGTATTTT. J is TRBJ2-3 and V is TRBV10-3; TRBD2 agrees at 15 bases. The germline V gene has CDR1 ENHRY and CDR2 SYGVKD. The CDR3 has 17 residues. J lost 0 bases, V lost 7 bases, and 5 bases had no gene match.

This chain links TRBV4-2 with TRBJ1-2, with D tentatively TRBD1 (5 bases). From germline, CDR1 is LGHNA and CDR2 YNFKEQ. The CDR3 runs 18 residues. V gave up 0 bases and J gave up 1 base, with 18 bases separating them. The CDR3 DNA sequence: TGTGCCAGCAGCCAAGATGGCGCCAGGGAAACATTTAACTATGGCTACACCTTC. Encoded protein: CASSQDGARETFNYGYTF.

For the CDR3, the DNA is TGTGCCAGCAGCTGGGGACAGGGGACTGAAGCTTTCTTT. Encoded protein: CASSWGQGTEAFF. The genes are TRBV5-6 and TRBJ1-1, with 10 bases identical to TRBD1. The CDR3 spans 13 residues. V trimming: 3 bases; J trimming: 5 bases; junction bases outside the gene matches: 1. Germline V gives CDR1 SGHDT, CDR2 YYEEEE. Complete variable domain (other parts from reference TRBV5-6 and TRBJ1-1): DAGVTQSPTHLIKTRGQQVTLRCSPKSGHDTVSWYQQALGQGPQFIFQYYEEEERQRGNFPDRFSGHQFPNYSSELNVNALLLGDSALYLCASSWGQGTEAFFGQGTRLTVV.

The genes are TRBV3-1 (or the pseudogene TRBV3-2) and TRBJ2-5, with 8 positions matching TRBD2. The CDR3 is 16 residues long. In germline, CDR1 is LGHDT, CDR2 YNNKEL (reference sequence). The ends lost 5 bases at V and 1 base at J; junction bases unmatched: 9. This CDR3 reads CASSSGPGGGQETQYF. CDR3 DNA sequence: TGTGCCAGCAGCTCAGGGCCGGGAGGGGGCCAAGAGACCCAGTACTTC.